Shown below are 23 T cell receptor beta chains from a single sample sequenced in a study of shared clonotypes between healthy human individuals. Naivety among CD8 cells was defined by CD45RO negativity and positive CCR7 selection, thereby excluding terminally differentiated effector memory CD45RA+ cells. Clones were read by immunoSEQ multiplex PCR, and TCRdb kept only the in-frame ones, dropping some. The data show about 2 million clones, roughly 95% seen once. Sequenced: naive CD8+ T cells sorted from blood. These receptors all come from a man younger than 35 in good health.

This clone showed up just once. This sequence joins TRBV7-2 and TRBJ1-1; 7 nucleotides match TRBD1. This CDR3 is built from 18 residues. J gave up 5 bases and V 2 bases, and 17 bases lay outside the gene matches. Per germline, CDR1 SGHTA and CDR2 FQGNSA. The CDR3 DNA sequence: TGTGCCAGCAGCTTATATCTCGGGACAGCAGTAAGGGGGACTGAAGCTTTCTTT. Protein sequence: CASSLYLGTAVRGTEAFF.

The V gene is TRBV10-2, the J gene TRBJ1-1; D ambiguous. Germline lookup yields CDR1 WSHSY and CDR2 SAAADI. This CDR3 comprises 13 residues. V shed 3 bases and J shed 3 bases, with 8 bases lying between them. CDR3 nucleotides: TGCGCCAGCAGTGAATGGGCGTACACTGAAGCTTTCTTT. Amino acids: CASSEWAYTEAFF.

The rearrangement uses TRBV30 and TRBJ1-4; 8 bases are shared with TRBD1. V gave up 1 base and J gave up 8 bases; unmatched junction bases: 3. Looked up from germline, CDR1 is GTSNPN and CDR2 is SVGIG (reference sequence). This CDR3 comprises 13 residues. The DNA of the CDR3 is TGTGCCTGGAGTGGACAGGGGTGGGAAAAACTGTTTTTT. Translated: CAWSGQGWEKLFF. Based on the CDR3 plus reference TRBV30 and TRBJ1-4, the full variable domain is SQTIHQWPATLVQPVGSPLSLECTVEGTSNPNLYWYRQAAGRGLQLLFYSVGIGQISSEVPQNLSASRPQDRQFILSSKKLLLSDSGFYLCAWSGQGWEKLFFGSGTQLSVL.

There are a few counts of this clone. The rearrangement uses TRBV9 and TRBJ2-3, with no clear D. The germline V and J ends were trimmed by 5 bases and 0 bases, with 7 bases remaining between them. Per germline, CDR1 SGDLS and CDR2 YYNGEE. The CDR3 spans 13 residues. Here the CDR3 reads CASRETSTDTQYF. The CDR3 DNA follows: TGTGCCAGCAGGGAGACTAGCACAGATACGCAGTATTTT.

This chain links TRBV5-1 with TRBJ2-7; 10 bases line up with TRBD2. This CDR3 is built from 17 residues. Germline loops: CDR1 SGHRS, CDR2 YFSETQ. After removal of 2 bases from V and 0 bases from J, the junction contained 8 bases not matched to a gene. For the CDR3, the DNA is TGCGCCAGCAGCTTAGATCCTAGCGGGAGTTTCTCCTACGAGCAGTACTTC. This sequence encodes CASSLDPSGSFSYEQYF. Full variable domain (missing parts from reference TRBV5-1 and TRBJ2-7): KAGVTQTPRYLIKTRGQQVTLSCSPISGHRSVSWYQQTPGQGLQFLFEYFSETQRNKGNFPGRFSGRQFSNSRSEMNVSTLELGDSALYLCASSLDPSGSFSYEQYFGPGTRLTVT.

This chain uses TRBV28 with TRBJ1-5; D call uncertain. This CDR3 is 15 amino acids long. Germline V lookup: CDR1 MDHEN, CDR2 SYDVKM. V lost 5 bases, J lost 7 bases, and 18 bases lay in between. This chain's CDR3 is CASSLAVEGRQPQHF. The CDR3 DNA follows: TGTGCCAGCAGTCTCGCGGTTGAGGGCAGGCAGCCCCAGCATTTT.

The J gene is TRBJ2-7, the V gene TRBV7-2; weak D call: TRBD1 (5 bases). Germline values: CDR1 SGHTA, CDR2 FQGNSA. Trimming pared 5 bases from V and 6 bases from J, leaving 11 bases between. This CDR3 spans 12 amino acids. In DNA form, the CDR3 reads TGTGCCAGCAGCCCGGACACAGGCGAGCAGTACTTC. It specifies CASSPDTGEQYF.

In the case of this clone: The same CDR3 arises from other DNA sequences in this sample as well. The rearrangement uses TRBV27 and TRBJ2-5, with 9 positions matching TRBD1. Trimming cost V 5 bases and J 5 bases; bases outside gene matches: 6. The V gene's germline CDR1 is MNHEY and CDR2 SMNVEV (reference sequence). The CDR3 runs to 14 residues. In nucleotides, the CDR3 is TGTGCCAGCAGTCCTACAACAGGGGGCGAGACCCAGTACTTC. It specifies CASSPTTGGETQYF.

J is TRBJ2-7 and V is TRBV6-5, with D perhaps TRBD1 (6 bases). Germline V gene data show CDR1 as MNHEY and CDR2 as SVGAGI. The CDR3 covers 14 residues. Trimming took 5 bases from V and 3 from J, leaving 14 bases between them. The CDR3 loop is CASSVGRGDYEQYF. The CDR3 nucleotides are TGTGCCAGCAGTGTCGGCAGGGGAGACTACGAGCAGTACTTC.

This sequence joins TRBV10-2 and TRBJ2-2; 9 nucleotides align to TRBD2. J was trimmed by 6 bases and V by 8 bases; bases with no gene match: 10. The germline V gene encodes CDR1 WSHSY and CDR2 SAAADI. The CDR3 length is 15 residues. The CDR3 protein is CASLRGGGASGELFF. CDR3 DNA: TGCGCCAGCCTCCGGGGCGGGGGGGCCTCCGGGGAGCTGTTTTTT.

This clone was picked up one time. This chain uses TRBV5-6 with TRBJ1-1, with D unresolved. V lost 3 bases to trimming and J lost 7 bases, with 10 bases between them. The germline gives CDR1 SGHDT, CDR2 YYEEEE. The CDR3 totals 12 residues. For the CDR3, the DNA is TGTGCCAGCAGCTCGGGGTACAATGAAGCTTTCTTT. Protein sequence: CASSSGYNEAFF.

The CDR3 DNA reads TGTGCCAGCAGCGTAGCTTCCACAGGGGGCAACGGAAACACCATATATTTT. It encodes CASSVASTGGNGNTIYF. The chain joins TRBV9 to TRBJ1-3; 9 bases map to TRBD1. Germline lookup yields CDR1 SGDLS and CDR2 YYNGEE. The CDR3 totals 17 residues. The J segment lost 4 bases and the V segment lost 0 bases, leaving 8 bases of the junction unmatched.

The rearrangement uses TRBV11-2 and TRBJ2-1; 14 bases match TRBD2. The CDR3 is made up of 16 amino acids. V lost 4 bases and J lost 7; bases outside the gene matches: 6. Germline CDR1 is SGHAT and CDR2 is FQNNGV. The CDR3 nucleotides are TGTGCCAGCAGCTGGGGACTAGCGGGAGTCTGGAATGAGCAGTTCTTC. Its translation is CASSWGLAGVWNEQFF.

The V call is TRBV2, the J call TRBJ2-7; TRBD1 matches 8 bases. The V segment lost 1 base and the J segment 4 bases; nucleotides outside the gene matches: 6. Germline values: CDR1 SNHLY, CDR2 FYNNEI. CDR3 length: 15 amino acids. CDR3 in amino acids: CASSEVQGAFYEQYF. The CDR3 coding sequence is TGTGCCAGCAGTGAAGTGCAGGGGGCTTTTTACGAGCAGTACTTC. Combining the CDR3 with reference TRBV2 and TRBJ2-7 gives the whole variable domain EPEVTQTPSHQVTQMGQEVILRCVPISNHLYFYWYRQILGQKVEFLVSFYNNEISEKSEIFDDQFSVERPDGSNFTLKIRSTKLEDSAMYFCASSEVQGAFYEQYFGPGTRLTVT.

The rearrangement uses TRBV7-9 and TRBJ2-3; 8 bases match TRBD2. Germline trimming cut 5 bases from V and 5 bases from J; bases unmatched to any gene: 6. CDR1 and CDR2 from the germline V gene are SEHNR and FQNEAQ (reference sequence). The CDR3 runs 14 residues. The CDR3 DNA reads TGTGCCAGCAGCCCGGGGGGGGCCTTAGATACGCAGTATTTT. Protein sequence: CASSPGGALDTQYF.

This clone was counted a single time. This chain connects TRBV5-1 to TRBJ2-7, with no clear D. The CDR3 is 13 residues long. Germline V gives CDR1 SGHRS, CDR2 YFSETQ. The V end was cut by 4 bases, the J end by 1 base, with 9 bases between. The DNA of the CDR3 is TGCGCCAGCAGCCACGGTTATTCCTACGAGCAGTACTTC. It yields the protein CASSHGYSYEQYF.

The chain links TRBV7-6 to TRBJ1-4; D unresolved. This CDR3 is built from 16 residues. From germline, CDR1 is SGHVS and CDR2 FNYEAQ. V was shortened by 0 bases and J by 8 bases, with 16 bases between the two germline ends. The CDR3 bases are TGTGCCAGCAGCTTAGCGGCCCGGGTACAGTCCGAAAAACTGTTTTTT. This translates into CASSLAARVQSEKLFF.

The rearrangement joins TRBV7-9 to TRBJ1-3, with TRBD1 matching over 7 bases. V lost 5 bases to trimming and J lost 7 bases; unmatched junction nucleotides: 8. The CDR3 is 14 residues long. The germline gives CDR1 SEHNR, CDR2 FQNEAQ (reference sequence). In DNA, the CDR3 is TGTGCCAGCAGCGTAGACAGGGTGGGGAACACCATATATTTT. Translation gives CASSVDRVGNTIYF.

This chain connects TRBV19 to TRBJ1-4, with unresolved D. The CDR3 sequence is 15 residues long. V lost 0 bases, J lost 8 bases, and 13 bases lay in between. Germline-derived CDR1 and CDR2 are LNHDA and SQIVND (reference sequence). CDR3 sequence reads: CASSIDREGLEKLFF. In DNA, the CDR3 is TGTGCCAGTAGTATAGATCGTGAAGGGTTGGAAAAACTGTTTTTT.

This sequence joins TRBV27 and TRBJ2-7; D is ambiguous. This CDR3 comprises 15 residues. Between the trimmed V and J ends, which lost 4 bases and 1 base, there was a span of 14 bases. Germline V gene lookup returns CDR1 MNHEY and CDR2 SMNVEV (reference sequence). The DNA of the CDR3 is TGTGCCAGCAGTTCCCTGGTTGGCGGTTCCTACGAGCAGTACTTC. Residues: CASSSLVGGSYEQYF.

The chain employs TRBV15 and TRBJ1-1; 9 nucleotides line up with TRBD1. The CDR3 contains 18 residues. The germline CDR1 and CDR2 sequences are LNHNV and YYDKDF (reference sequence). The trim removed 3 bases at V and 6 bases at J, leaving 17 bases unmatched. The DNA of the CDR3 is TGTGCCACCAGCAGGGACCCCTTTCAACAGGGGGCGTTATCTGAAGCTTTCTTT. Protein sequence: CATSRDPFQQGALSEAFF.

CDR3 sequence reads: CAWSVLQGYEQYF. The CDR3 DNA follows: TGTGCCTGGAGTGTTCTTCAGGGGTACGAGCAGTACTTC. The chain joins TRBV30 to TRBJ2-7; tentative D call: TRBD1 (6 bases). V lost 0 bases to trimming and J lost 4 bases, with 10 bases between them. This CDR3 has 13 residues. From germline, CDR1 is GTSNPN and CDR2 SVGIG (reference sequence).

The chain combines TRBV7-8 with TRBJ1-1; D gene uncertain. V lost 1 base, J lost 4 bases, and 13 bases lay in between. The CDR3 consists of 15 residues. The germline V gene has CDR1 SGHVS and CDR2 FQNEAQ. In DNA, the CDR3 is TGTGCCAGCAGCTTAGTGCGCGGTACGGGCACTGAAGCTTTCTTT. Its translation is CASSLVRGTGTEAFF. The variable domain in full, with the rest retrieved from reference TRBV7-8 and TRBJ1-1, is GAGVSQSPRYKVAKRGQDVALRCDPISGHVSLFWYQQALGQGPEFLTYFQNEAQLDKSGLPSDRFFAERPEGSVSTLKIQRTQQEDSAVYLCASSLVRGTGTEAFFGQGTRLTVV.